This T cell receptor (beta chain) was observed in a study of cytomegalovirus exposure and HLA in healthy donors. In the study overall: Caucasian-associated ancestry cluster membership applied to under 85% of 300 to 450 genotyped donors. Study observations and caveats: Rare TCR sequences dominated, though some public TCRs recurred in many donors.

In the PCR, 60 Vbeta and 13 Jbeta primers were used. Generated by immunoSEQ multiplex PCR, the TCRdb table keeps only in-frame clones and is missing some. The data contain 150,000 to 200,000 clones, about four fifths of them singletons. Germline values: CDR1 SGHRS, CDR2 YFSETQ. The ends lost 4 bases at V and 3 bases at J; junction bases unmatched: 8. The CDR3 totals 16 residues. As for this clone: Its matching antigen is unknown.

This clonotype originated in a woman aged 45 to 65 in good health and CMV-seronegative. The specimen was PBMCs. The V gene is TRBV5-1, the J gene TRBJ2-3, with 10 nucleotides matching TRBD2. The CDR3 DNA reads as TGCGCCAGCAGCCCCGGGGCTAGCGGGGGTACAGATACGCAGTATTTT. Amino acid sequence: CASSPGASGGTDTQYF.